Each of the 18 T cell receptor beta chains below was sequenced from the same sample in a study of cytomegalovirus exposure and HLA in healthy donors. Primers for the PCR totalled 60 Vbeta and 13 Jbeta. TCRdb keeps only in-frame clones here, not all; method: immunoSEQ multiplex PCR. The repertoire holds some 140,000 clones, with roughly 85% as singletons. The material sequenced was PBMCs. Receptors were obtained from a man between 40 and 49 years old in good health and CMV-seropositive.

The chain's CDR3 is CASSLGGGDYNEQFF. As DNA, the CDR3 is TGCGCCAGCAGCTTGGGCGGGGGGGATTACAATGAGCAGTTCTTC. This chain connects TRBV5-1 to TRBJ2-1; 9 bases map to TRBD2. The CDR3 is 15 residues long. CDR1 is SGHRS, CDR2 YFSETQ, per germline. The trim removed 0 bases at V and 4 bases at J, leaving 2 bases unmatched.

A few counts support this clone. The V and J genes are TRBV5-1 and TRBJ2-2, with D hard to call. Trimming took off 0 bases at V and 3 bases at J, with 6 bases between the two ends. The CDR3 spans 14 residues. Germline CDR1 is SGHRS and CDR2 is YFSETQ. The CDR3 DNA sequence: TGCGCCAGCAGCTTGGACAGATACACCGGGGAGCTGTTTTTT. Protein: CASSLDRYTGELFF.

This rearrangement joins TRBV2 to TRBJ2-2, with TRBD1 matching over 12 bases. The CDR3 is 17 residues long. J lost 1 base, V lost 7 bases, and 7 bases had no gene match. The germline gives CDR1 SNHLY, CDR2 FYNNEI. CDR3 nucleotides: TGTGCCAGCAAAGGGACAGGGGGCGTCGAGAACACCGGGGAGCTGTTTTTT. Its translation: CASKGTGGVENTGELFF.

This clone was counted at least ten times. The CDR3 DNA sequence: TGTGCCAGCACCCCGGACAGATTTCGCAATCAGCCCCAGCATTTT. It encodes CASTPDRFRNQPQHF. The chain has TRBV2 and TRBJ1-5, with a possible D match to TRBD1 (6 bases). V lost 7 bases and J 2 bases, leaving 15 bases between the germline ends. The CDR3 runs 15 residues. Germline V gene data show CDR1 as SNHLY and CDR2 as FYNNEI.

This clone was observed once. This chain uses TRBV6-6 with TRBJ2-1; 7 positions match TRBD1. There are 14 residues in the CDR3. Trimming took 10 bases from V and 2 from J; bases not matched to a gene: 8. Germline V gene lookup returns CDR1 MNHNY and CDR2 SVGAGI (reference sequence). CDR3 DNA: TGTGCCACCAACAGGGGTAGCCCCTACAATGAGCAGTTCTTC. Translating gives CATNRGSPYNEQFF.

This clone appeared once. CDR3 residues: CASSLDSGWEQFF. The CDR3 DNA follows: TGTGCCAGCAGCTTAGATTCGGGATGGGAGCAGTTCTTC. This chain joins TRBV7-9 and TRBJ2-1; tentative D call: TRBD2 (5 bases). This CDR3 contains 13 residues. V gave up 1 base and J gave up 10 bases, with 11 bases separating them. CDR1 is SEHNR and CDR2 is FQNEAQ in the germline V gene (reference sequence).

The CDR3 region is CASRTGTGVTGELFF. The CDR3 coding sequence is TGTGCCAGCAGAACCGGGACAGGGGTCACCGGGGAGCTGTTTTTT. This chain connects TRBV6-1 to TRBJ2-2, with 10 bases that match TRBD1. CDR1 is MNHNS and CDR2 is SASEGT in the germline V gene. The CDR3 is 15 amino acids. After removal of 6 bases from V and 4 bases from J, the junction contained 5 bases not matched to a gene.

The chain has TRBV10-2 and TRBJ2-3; D is perhaps TRBD1 (6 bases). The V end was cut by 7 bases, the J end by 3 bases, with 14 bases between. The CDR3 loop spans 14 amino acids. The germline gives CDR1 WSHSY, CDR2 SAAADI. CDR3 residues: CASIAGAGTDTQYF. For the CDR3, the DNA is TGCGCCAGCATTGCAGGGGCAGGGACAGATACGCAGTATTTT.

The CDR3 here is CASRPTGGGNIQYF. The CDR3 DNA sequence: TGTGCCAGCAGACCTACAGGGGGGGGGAACATTCAGTACTTC. The J gene is TRBJ2-4, the V gene TRBV7-2; perhaps TRBD1 as D (8 bases). Trimming removed 6 bases from V and 7 bases from J, with 16 bases in between. There are 14 residues in the CDR3. Germline CDR1 SGHTA, CDR2 FQGNSA.

V usage is TRBV19 and J usage is TRBJ2-1; TRBD2 is a possible D gene (6 bases). Germline assignment: CDR1 LNHDA and CDR2 SQIVND (reference sequence). The CDR3 consists of 15 residues. Trimming stripped 4 bases from V and 5 bases from J, with 15 bases between. The DNA for the CDR3 is TGTGCCAGTAGTAGAGCGGGCGGAGTAAACAATGAGCAGTTCTTC. Amino acid sequence: CASSRAGGVNNEQFF.

The V call is TRBV7-2, the J call TRBJ1-1; TRBD1 might be the D (6 bases). Per germline, CDR1 SGHTA and CDR2 FQGNSA. The V end lost 5 bases, the J end lost 5 bases, and 18 bases lay between the germline ends. There are 15 residues in the CDR3. The CDR3 nucleotides read TGTGCCAGCAGCCGCCGGGGGGGCTTGGGAACTGAAGCTTTCTTT. Amino acids: CASSRRGGLGTEAFF.

The chain recombines TRBV6-5 with TRBJ1-2; no firm D call. Germline CDR1 and CDR2: MNHEY and SVGAGI. Trimming pared 7 bases from V and 7 bases from J, leaving 16 bases between. This CDR3 spans 13 amino acids. CDR3: CASTTSGKGGYTF. CDR3 nucleotides: TGTGCCAGCACCACATCGGGGAAAGGTGGCTACACCTTC.

In its sample, this clone was seen a few times. The chain uses TRBV27 and TRBJ1-6; D possibly corresponds to TRBD1 (5 bases). This CDR3 contains 14 residues. The germline V gene encodes CDR1 MNHEY and CDR2 SMNVEV (reference sequence). V was shortened by 6 bases and J by 10 bases, with 16 bases between the two germline ends. CDR3 sequence (DNA): TGTGCCAGCAGGGTCGGGCAGGGCTGGTCACCCCTCCACTTT. This codes for CASRVGQGWSPLHF.

V usage is TRBV27 and J usage is TRBJ1-5; D is uncertain. The CDR3 has 13 residues. The V gene lost 0 bases and the J gene lost 7 bases, with 7 bases spanning the gap. The germline V gene encodes CDR1 MNHEY and CDR2 SMNVEV (reference sequence). CDR3 sequence (DNA): TGTGCCAGCAGTTTATCCGGAGAACAGCCCCAGCATTTT. Translating gives CASSLSGEQPQHF.

The rearrangement uses TRBV18 and TRBJ2-1, with 10 bases identical to TRBD2. CDR1 is KGHSH and CDR2 is LQKENI in the germline V gene. This CDR3 is 14 amino acids long. V dropped 5 bases and J dropped 4; count of bases not matched to a gene: 2. The CDR3 DNA reads as TGTGCCAGCTCATGGACTAGCGGTTACAATGAGCAGTTCTTC. This encodes CASSWTSGYNEQFF. Full variable domain (rest looked up from reference TRBV18 and TRBJ2-1): NAGVMQNPRHLVRRRGQEARLRCSPMKGHSHVYWYRQLPEEGLKFMVYLQKENIIDESGMPKERFSAEFPKEGPSILRIQQVVRGDSAAYFCASSWTSGYNEQFFGPGTRLTVL.

The rearrangement uses TRBV11-2 and TRBJ2-1; TRBD1 matches 7 bases. Trimming took 5 bases from V and 0 from J; bases not matched to a gene: 7. The CDR3 is 16 residues long. Per the germline V gene, CDR1 is SGHAT and CDR2 is FQNNGV. CDR3 loop: CASSHGTVYSYNEQFF. As DNA, the CDR3 is TGTGCCAGCAGCCACGGGACAGTCTACTCCTACAATGAGCAGTTCTTC.

The sample holds a few counts of this clone. The chain is built from TRBV30 and TRBJ2-7; unclear D gene. The CDR3 runs 11 residues. The V end lost 7 bases, the J end lost 7 bases, and 14 bases lay between the germline ends. CDR1 GTSNPN and CDR2 SVGIG come from the germline V gene (reference sequence). The CDR3 loop reads CASHRVGEQYF. CDR3 bases: TGTGCCTCCCACCGGGTAGGTGAGCAGTACTTC.

The DNA of the CDR3 is TGTGCCAGCAGTCCCCCGGGACACCGGACCACTGAAGCTTTCTTT. This gives the protein CASSPPGHRTTEAFF. This chain uses TRBV28 with TRBJ1-1; TRBD1 might be the D (6 bases). The CDR3 has 15 residues. Germline CDR1 reads MDHEN; CDR2 reads SYDVKM. The V gene lost 5 bases and the J gene lost 4 bases, with 17 bases spanning the gap.